A single sample is the source of the 24 T cell receptor beta chains below, sequenced in a study of a mutant IDH1 vaccine in newly diagnosed glioma. Documented time point: week 35, safety follow-up. All doses held 300 ug of mutant IDH1 20-mer peptide, with topical imiquimod. The protocol was immunoSEQ multiplex PCR, while the TCRdb copy is restricted to in-frame clones and leaves out a portion. In the table there are 40,000 to 45,000 clones, about 83% of which are singletons. No antigen is known for these receptors. The sample consisted of PBMCs, taken from a glioma patient whose treatment included an IDH1 peptide vaccine. These receptors originate from a woman between 50 and 59 years old with glioma.

In this sample, this clone turned up a few times. The chain carries TRBV7-9 and TRBJ1-2; TRBD1 is a possible D gene (5 bases). Trimming pared 5 bases from V and 3 bases from J, leaving 16 bases between. CDR1 is SEHNR, CDR2 FQNEAQ, per germline (reference sequence). CDR3 size: 15 residues. The CDR3: CASSHPGPPYYGYTF. In nucleotides, the CDR3 is TGTGCCAGCAGCCACCCGGGGCCTCCCTACTATGGCTACACCTTC.

In its sample, this clone was seen a few times. The V call is TRBV2, the J call TRBJ1-5; possible D gene TRBD1, 6 bases. The CDR3 length is 15 residues. V was pared by 7 bases and J by 0 bases, with 13 bases between. Germline CDR1 is SNHLY and CDR2 is FYNNEI. CDR3 in amino acids: CASINHRDSNQPQHF. The CDR3, as DNA: TGTGCCAGCATTAACCACAGGGATAGCAATCAGCCCCAGCATTTT.

The V call is TRBV5-1, the J call TRBJ2-2, with 12 positions matching TRBD1. Germline trimming cut 0 bases from V and 2 bases from J; bases unmatched to any gene: 5. This CDR3 is built from 18 residues. From germline, CDR1 is SGHRS and CDR2 YFSETQ. The CDR3 loop is CASSLEGQGAVNTGELFF. CDR3 DNA: TGCGCCAGCAGCTTGGAGGGACAGGGGGCCGTAAACACCGGGGAGCTGTTTTTT.

V gene TRBV2 combines with J gene TRBJ2-5; the D gene could be TRBD1 or TRBD2 (6 bases each). This CDR3 has 13 amino acids. V lost 6 bases and J 2 bases, leaving 10 bases between the germline ends. Germline V gene lookup returns CDR1 SNHLY and CDR2 FYNNEI. The chain's CDR3 is CASRGAGQETQYF. CDR3 nucleotide sequence: TGTGCCAGCAGGGGGGCGGGGCAAGAGACCCAGTACTTC.

The V gene is TRBV5-4, the J gene TRBJ1-1, with 7 positions matching TRBD1. Trimming at V came to 6 bases and at J to 1 base, leaving 3 bases not matched to a gene. The CDR3 is 13 residues long. Per the germline V gene, CDR1 is SGHNT and CDR2 is YYREEE (reference sequence). CDR3 protein: CASTWDRNTEAFF. As DNA, the CDR3 is TGTGCCAGCACGTGGGACAGGAACACTGAAGCTTTCTTT.

The chain joins TRBV5-5 to TRBJ1-1, with 9 bases that match TRBD1. This CDR3 has 15 residues. Germline CDR1 and CDR2: SGHKS and YYEKEE (reference sequence). The J segment lost 1 base and the V segment lost 2 bases, leaving 3 bases of the junction unmatched. The CDR3 sequence is CASSFYRGRNTEAFF. For the CDR3, the DNA is TGTGCCAGCAGCTTTTACAGGGGGCGGAACACTGAAGCTTTCTTT.

This chain uses TRBV6-6 with TRBJ1-1; 7 bases match TRBD1. The CDR3 is 15 amino acids. V was clipped by 6 bases and J by 0 bases; unmatched bases: 7. Germline V gene data show CDR1 as MNHNY and CDR2 as SVGAGI (reference sequence). This chain's CDR3 is CASSPRQGLNTEAFF. DNA for the CDR3: TGTGCCAGCAGCCCACGACAGGGTTTGAACACTGAAGCTTTCTTT.

V and J are TRBV30 and TRBJ1-1; D call uncertain. The V gene lost 2 bases and the J gene lost 1 base, with 14 bases spanning the gap. The CDR3 loop spans 15 amino acids. The germline V gene encodes CDR1 GTSNPN and CDR2 SVGIG (reference sequence). For the CDR3, the DNA is TGTGCCTGGAGTAGTACTGGTCGGGGGAACACTGAAGCTTTCTTT. Protein product: CAWSSTGRGNTEAFF.

This clone was counted once. The V and J genes are TRBV19 and TRBJ1-5, with D maybe TRBD1 (6 bases). CDR1 is LNHDA, CDR2 SQIVND, per germline (reference sequence). V was trimmed by 8 bases and J by 2 bases, leaving 19 bases between them. This CDR3 contains 16 residues. CDR3 protein: CASYDLQGPGNQPQHF. The CDR3 DNA sequence: TGTGCCAGTTACGACCTCCAGGGGCCGGGCAATCAGCCCCAGCATTTT.

The V and J genes are TRBV10-3 and TRBJ1-2; D is possibly TRBD1 (5 bases). Between the trimmed V and J ends, which lost 11 bases and 12 bases, there was a span of 28 bases. This CDR3 region has 14 residues. CDR1 is ENHRY, CDR2 SYGVKD, per germline. The CDR3 nucleotides are TGTGCCTCTACTCAAAATCCCGGGGCCCATCCGGACACCTTC. Translated, it gives CASTQNPGAHPDTF.

This clone occurred once. The chain combines TRBV27 with TRBJ1-1; no firm D call. The V end was cut by 2 bases, the J end by 1 base, with 17 bases between. Germline CDR1 and CDR2: MNHEY and SMNVEV (reference sequence). The length of the CDR3 is 17 residues. The CDR3 sequence: CASSLSRQLIENTEAFF. In DNA, the CDR3 is TGTGCCAGCAGTTTAAGCCGACAACTTATCGAGAACACTGAAGCTTTCTTT.

This chain uses TRBV4-3 with TRBJ2-7; either TRBD1 or TRBD2 may supply D (5 bases each). This CDR3 comprises 15 residues. V dropped 0 bases and J dropped 5 bases, with 14 bases sitting between them. Germline CDR1 LGHNA, CDR2 YSLEER. The CDR3: CASSQEGEGTNEQYF. DNA for the CDR3: TGCGCCAGCAGCCAAGAGGGAGAGGGGACGAACGAGCAGTACTTC.

Of note for this clone: Relative to the germline gene, one junction end is altered; a read error may explain this. The chain joins TRBV19 to TRBJ2-7, with D possibly being TRBD1 (5 bases). The germline gives CDR1 LNHDA, CDR2 SQIVND (reference sequence). The CDR3 has 12 residues. The chain's CDR3 is CAVRGRIYEQYF. The CDR3 DNA reads as TGCGCGGTAAGGGGCAGGATCTACGAGCAGTACTTC.

The V gene is TRBV4-1, the J gene TRBJ1-5, with TRBD1 matching over 11 bases. The CDR3 sequence is 15 residues long. CDR1 and CDR2 from the germline V gene are MGHRA and YSYEKL. Trimming at V came to 3 bases and at J to 6 bases, leaving 4 bases not matched to a gene. The DNA of the CDR3 is TGCGCCAGCAGCCATGGGGACAGGGGGGGTCAGCCCCAGCATTTT. This codes for CASSHGDRGGQPQHF.

This rearrangement joins TRBV5-6 to TRBJ2-1; 8 bases agree with TRBD1. Germline V gene data show CDR1 as SGHDT and CDR2 as YYEEEE. The ends lost 4 bases at V and 7 bases at J; junction bases unmatched: 7. The CDR3 runs to 14 residues. CDR3 amino acids: CASSIRDRTNEQFF. The CDR3 coding sequence is TGTGCCAGCAGCATACGGGACAGGACAAATGAGCAGTTCTTC.

In its sample, this clone was seen once. The chain employs TRBV29-1 and TRBJ1-5, with no clear D. This CDR3 is 12 amino acids long. Germline lookup yields CDR1 SQVTM and CDR2 ANQGSEA. Deletions cut 6 bases from V and 0 bases from J, with 6 bases between. CDR3 sequence: CSVLISNQPQHF. The DNA for the CDR3 is TGCAGCGTACTAATTAGCAATCAGCCCCAGCATTTT.

The rearrangement links TRBV19 to TRBJ1-6; D ambiguous. This CDR3 comprises 16 residues. The germline V and J ends were trimmed by 9 bases and 3 bases, with 18 bases remaining between them. The germline V gene encodes CDR1 LNHDA and CDR2 SQIVND (reference sequence). The CDR3, as DNA: TGTGCCAGCCGCTCGTCCGCCGCTTACTATAATTCACCCCTCCACTTT. This gives the protein CASRSSAAYYNSPLHF.

The chain couples TRBV9 to TRBJ1-6, with D tentatively TRBD1 (6 bases). The germline V gene has CDR1 SGDLS and CDR2 YYNGEE. With 6 bases removed from V and 7 bases from J, the gap between germline ends came to 17 bases. This CDR3 has 15 amino acids. The CDR3 nucleotides read TGTGCCAGCACCCCGAGCGGGGGGCCGAATTCACCCCTCCACTTT. Translating gives CASTPSGGPNSPLHF.

The V and J genes are TRBV27 and TRBJ2-7; the D gene is possibly TRBD2 (5 bases). V shed 2 bases and J shed 0 bases, with 11 bases lying between them. Germline assignment: CDR1 MNHEY and CDR2 SMNVEV (reference sequence). CDR3 size: 15 residues. CDR3 sequence: CASSLARTVSYEQYF. The CDR3 DNA is TGTGCCAGCAGTTTAGCCCGGACTGTCTCCTACGAGCAGTACTTC.

The chain couples TRBV25-1 to TRBJ1-2; D unclear. Trimming removed 5 bases from V and 1 base from J, with 14 bases in between. The CDR3 extends over 15 amino acids. CDR1 and CDR2 from the germline V gene are MGHDK and SYGVNS. The CDR3 reads CASSKARGHNYGYTF. As DNA, the CDR3 is TGTGCCAGCAGTAAGGCCCGTGGGCATAACTATGGCTACACCTTC.

The CDR3 region is CSVSGGRELFF. For the CDR3, the DNA is TGCAGCGTTTCGGGGGGAAGGGAGCTGTTTTTT. The V call is TRBV29-1, the J call TRBJ2-2; 7 bases are shared with TRBD2. CDR1 and CDR2 from the germline V gene are SQVTM and ANQGSEA. V lost 5 bases and J lost 9; bases outside the gene matches: 3. This CDR3 region has 11 residues.

The chain combines TRBV6-5 with TRBJ1-1; D remains ambiguous. The germline V gene encodes CDR1 MNHEY and CDR2 SVGAGI. The CDR3 consists of 14 residues. V was clipped by 5 bases and J by 0 bases, with 10 bases between them. The CDR3 nucleotides read TGTGCCAGCAGTCTCTTGGGCCTGAACACTGAAGCTTTCTTT. This translates into CASSLLGLNTEAFF.

CDR3 in DNA: TGCAGTGCTTCTCCTGACCAGCCCCAGCATTTT. As protein: CSASPDQPQHF. V is TRBV20-1 and J is TRBJ1-5; D remains ambiguous. Germline CDR1 reads DFQATT; CDR2 reads SNEGSKA (reference sequence). Trimming took 5 bases from V and 7 from J, leaving 9 bases between them. There are 11 residues in the CDR3.

The chain couples TRBV15 to TRBJ1-5, with D perhaps TRBD1 (5 bases). The CDR3 is 17 amino acids. V lost 0 bases and J lost 2, with 14 bases in between. The germline CDR1 and CDR2 sequences are LNHNV and YYDKDF (reference sequence). The CDR3, as DNA: TGTGCCACCAGCAGAGATCGGTTAGGGGTTCGCAATCAGCCCCAGCATTTT. Protein product: CATSRDRLGVRNQPQHF. The variable domain in full, completed from reference TRBV15 and TRBJ1-5, reads DAMVIQNPRYQVTQFGKPVTLSCSQTLNHNVMYWYQQKSSQAPKLLFHYYDKDFNNEADTPDNFQSRRPNTSFCFLDIRSPGLGDTAMYLCATSRDRLGVRNQPQHFGDGTRLSIL.